Listed below are T cell receptor beta chains from one sample, sequenced in a study of neoadjuvant nivolumab and ipilimumab in lung cancer. Profiling relied on immunoSEQ multiplex PCR, and the TCRdb table lists in-frame clones only, not all of them. The profile shows tens of thousands of clones, approximately 90% of them singletons. Material: blood, obtained before neoadjuvant nivolumab, alone or with ipilimumab. The receptor set was obtained from an adult with non-small cell lung cancer. Some clones in this sample may be carry-over from other donors' samples. The conserved cysteine and the conserved F or W are not part of the CDR3 here.

V gene,CDR3 length,J gene,CDR3 protein
TRBV7-2,13,TRBJ2-7,ASRSDPGLAYEQY
TRBV5-1,13,TRBJ1-2,ASSESTANNYGYT
TRBV25-1,14,TRBJ2-3,ASSTRDSGETDTQY
TRBV5-5,12,TRBJ1-1,ASSLWSKNTEAF
TRBV30,11,TRBJ1-1,AWSKGMNTEAF
TRBV7-7,13,TRBJ2-1,ASSSRLAGYNEQF
TRBV19,10,TRBJ2-1,ASSMGYNEQF
TRBV30,14,TRBJ1-5,AWKPTTGVGNQPQH
TRBV5-1,13,TRBJ2-7,ASSLVGGASYEQY
TRBV7-2,13,TRBJ2-3,ASSLTSGPLDTQY
TRBV7-2,12,TRBJ1-1,ASSLESSNTEAF
TRBV2,13,TRBJ2-7,ASSERQGSSYEQY
TRBV4-3,13,TRBJ2-7,ASSHLRRGEYEQY
TRBV18,13,TRBJ1-5,ASSPQGGFDQPQH
TRBV5-1,9,TRBJ2-2,ASTPGGELF
TRBV7-2,13,TRBJ2-5,ASSSRPERRETQY
TRBV11-2,13,TRBJ2-3,ASSSRLAPQNTQY
TRBV30,9,TRBJ2-2,AWSVTGELF
TRBV5-1,13,TRBJ2-1,ASSTAGGVSNEQF
TRBV5-1,11,TRBJ1-2,ASSWDRDYGYT
TRBV30,11,TRBJ1-3,AWSLVRGNTIY
TRBV15,11,TRBJ2-1,ATSRDLWTSWI
TRBV18,13,TRBJ1-1,ASSLRTGVNTEAF
TRBV19,14,TRBJ2-4,ASSISVLLAKNIQY
TRBV30,11,TRBJ2-7,AWSVREIGGQY
TRBV7-8,15,TRBJ2-1,ASSLQTGDEWVNEQF
TRBV6-1,9,TRBJ2-7,ASNNNYEQY
TRBV6-5,11,TRBJ2-1,ASRSGTYNEQF
TRBV18,14,TRBJ1-4,ASSPNPGTGKEKLF
TRBV7-2,12,TRBJ2-1,ASSLGGTKNEQF
TRBV2,11,TRBJ1-1,ASSAWEGTEAF
TRBV13,13,TRBJ2-5,ASSTRDGHGETQY
TRBV15,13,TRBJ1-5,ATSREHGVGQPQH
TRBV5-1,14,TRBJ2-2,ASSLGQGLNTGELF
TRBV25-1,11,TRBJ2-5,ASSELGGETQY
TRBV5-4,14,TRBJ2-3,ASSLAGGRAVDTQY
TRBV5-1,14,TRBJ2-7,ASSRTAGLETYEQY
TRBV7-9,14,TRBJ2-5,ASSLLGTGSQETQY
TRBV10-3,13,TRBJ2-5,AISESLAGGETQY
TRBV6-8,13,TRBJ2-3,ASIPSWHSTDTQY
TRBV11-2,13,TRBJ1-1,ASSTDRLLNTEAF
TRBV6-4,14,TRBJ2-1,ASRLTSGQTYNEQF
TRBV14,11,TRBJ2-2,ASSPGNYGELF
TRBV11-2,11,TRBJ2-7,ASSLDGGYEQY
TRBV14,13,TRBJ2-7,ASSQPQGGSYEQY
TRBV5-1,12,TRBJ2-1,ASSLGTSWNEQF
TRBV2,13,TRBJ2-1,ASSRVQGAGNEQF
TRBV19,14,TRBJ1-5,ASSMDSGTANQPQH
TRBV18,13,TRBJ2-1,ASSVGTSGGNEQF
TRBV5-1,13,TRBJ1-4,ASSLVGLANEKLF
TRBV7-8,15,TRBJ2-5,ASSLVFGAGERETQY